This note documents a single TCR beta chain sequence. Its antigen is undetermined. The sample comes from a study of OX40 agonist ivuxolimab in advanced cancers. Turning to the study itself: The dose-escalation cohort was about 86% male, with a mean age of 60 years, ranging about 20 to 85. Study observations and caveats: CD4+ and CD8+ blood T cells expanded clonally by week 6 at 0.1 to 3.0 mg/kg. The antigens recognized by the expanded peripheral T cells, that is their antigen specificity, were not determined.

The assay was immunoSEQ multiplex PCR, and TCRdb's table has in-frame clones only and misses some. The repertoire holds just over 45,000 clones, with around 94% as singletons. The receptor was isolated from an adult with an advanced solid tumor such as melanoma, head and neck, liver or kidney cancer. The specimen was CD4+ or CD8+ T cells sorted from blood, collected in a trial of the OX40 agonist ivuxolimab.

As DNA, the CDR3 is TGTGCCAGCAATCAGGACAGCGCCTGGGGGGATGAGCAGTTCTTC. It translates to CASNQDSAWGDEQFF. This chain links TRBV27 with TRBJ2-1, with D perhaps matching TRBD1 or TRBD2 (6 bases each). Germline V gene sequence: CDR1 MNHEY, CDR2 SMNVEV (reference sequence). V gave up 7 bases and J gave up 8 bases, with 21 bases separating them. There are 15 residues in the CDR3.